This entry lists 17 T cell receptor beta chains sequenced from one sample in a study of T cell responses to AZD1222 COVID-19 vaccine. TCRdb's table, derived via immunoSEQ multiplex PCR, lists solely in-frame clones and lacks some. The data hold about 120,000 clones, with approximately 88% observed a single time. The specimen was peripheral blood, collected 28 days after the second AZD1222 dose. The source of these receptors is an adult who received the AZD1222 COVID-19 vaccine.

The V gene is TRBV18, the J gene TRBJ1-3, with 10 bases matching TRBD1. J was trimmed by 3 bases and V by 5 bases; bases with no gene match: 4. Germline lookup yields CDR1 KGHSH and CDR2 LQKENI. The CDR3 runs to 15 residues. The CDR3 is CASSWDRGDGNTIYF. The CDR3 DNA reads TGTGCCAGCTCATGGGACAGGGGCGATGGAAACACCATATATTTT. Looking up the rest from reference TRBV18 and TRBJ1-3 gives the full variable domain: NAGVMQNPRHLVRRRGQEARLRCSPMKGHSHVYWYRQLPEEGLKFMVYLQKENIIDESGMPKERFSAEFPKEGPSILRIQQVVRGDSAAYFCASSWDRGDGNTIYFGEGSWLTVV.

This rearrangement joins TRBV7-2 to TRBJ1-6, with 7 bases that match TRBD1. The junction had 6 bases not matched to a gene; V was cut back by 7 bases and J by 9 bases. Germline loops: CDR1 SGHTA, CDR2 FQGNSA. The CDR3 runs 13 residues. The CDR3 is CASNYQGVSPLHF. DNA for the CDR3: TGTGCCAGCAATTACCAGGGGGTTTCACCCCTCCACTTT.

This chain joins TRBV6-2 or TRBV6-3 and TRBJ2-7, with unresolved D. Trimming pared 0 bases from V and 3 bases from J, leaving 9 bases between. Germline-derived CDR1 and CDR2 are MNHEY and SVGEGT. CDR3 length equals 14 residues. CDR3 loop: CASSYSPSIYEQYF. CDR3 coding DNA: TGTGCCAGCAGTTACTCACCAAGTATCTACGAGCAGTACTTC.

This clone has only one observation. This chain connects TRBV7-9 to TRBJ1-1; 7 bases align to TRBD1. The CDR3 is made up of 13 amino acids. V gave up 1 base and J gave up 11 bases; unmatched junction bases: 7. Germline V gives CDR1 SEHNR, CDR2 FQNEAQ (reference sequence). CDR3 loop: CASSLEVTGDAFF. Written as DNA, the CDR3 is TGTGCCAGCAGCTTAGAAGTAACAGGGGATGCTTTCTTT. Full variable domain (remainder filled in from reference TRBV7-9 and TRBJ1-1): DTGVSQNPRHKITKRGQNVTFRCDPISEHNRLYWYRQTLGQGPEFLTYFQNEAQLEKSRLLSDRFSAERPKGSFSTLEIQRTEQGDSAMYLCASSLEVTGDAFFGQGTRLTVV.

The chain employs TRBV10-3 and TRBJ1-1; D is undetermined. The germline CDR1 and CDR2 sequences are ENHRY and SYGVKD. The length of the CDR3 is 15 residues. Between the trimmed V and J ends, which lost 0 bases and 4 bases, there was a span of 12 bases. The CDR3 DNA sequence: TGTGCCATCAGTGAGTCGAGAGTTAGCGGCACTGAAGCTTTCTTT. Its translation: CAISESRVSGTEAFF.

The chain is built from TRBV28 and TRBJ2-3, with 8 positions matching TRBD1. V was pared by 3 bases and J by 6 bases, with 8 bases of the junction left unmatched. Germline V gene data show CDR1 as MDHEN and CDR2 as SYDVKM. CDR3 length equals 15 residues. For the CDR3, the DNA is TGTGCCAGCAGTTTGTTGGGGCAGGGGGCCGATACGCAGTATTTT. Translating it yields CASSLLGQGADTQYF.

This chain links TRBV11-2 with TRBJ2-3; unclear D gene. Germline V lookup: CDR1 SGHAT, CDR2 FQNNGV. The CDR3 contains 15 residues. Deletions cut 5 bases from V and 4 bases from J, with 16 bases between. This chain's CDR3 is CASSTRAGGSDTQYF. Here the CDR3 DNA reads TGTGCCAGCAGCACACGGGCAGGCGGCTCAGATACGCAGTATTTT. The full variable domain, rest sourced from reference TRBV11-2 and TRBJ2-3, is EAGVAQSPRYKIIEKRQSVAFWCNPISGHATLYWYQQILGQGPKLLIQFQNNGVVDDSQLPKDRFSAERLKGVDSTLKIQPAKLEDSAVYLCASSTRAGGSDTQYFGPGTRLTVL.

The rearrangement links TRBV7-2 to TRBJ1-2; D may be TRBD1 (5 bases). This CDR3 has 15 residues. V dropped 5 bases and J dropped 3 bases, with 16 bases sitting between them. CDR1 is SGHTA, CDR2 FQGNSA, per germline. The CDR3 DNA follows: TGTGCCAGCAGCCAATATGGGGGAGAGTACTATGGCTACACCTTC. Protein product: CASSQYGGEYYGYTF.

The chain links TRBV28 to TRBJ1-1; no definite D call. Trimming took 6 bases from V and 5 from J, leaving 7 bases between them. CDR1 and CDR2 from the germline V gene are MDHEN and SYDVKM. The CDR3 contains 11 residues. CDR3 sequence (DNA): TGTGCCAGCAGCCGTAGGACTGAAGCTTTCTTT. Amino acids: CASSRRTEAFF.

Concerning this clone: A much more abundant neighbour one base away suggests this may be a read error. The chain links TRBV5-4 to TRBJ1-1, with 8 bases identical to TRBD1. The CDR3 contains 14 residues. Losses at the gene ends were 0 bases for V and 3 bases for J; bases not matched to a gene: 1. Germline lookup yields CDR1 SGHNT and CDR2 YYREEE (reference sequence). The CDR3 bases are TGTGCCAGCAGCTTGGGACAGGGGTACACTGAAGCTTTCTTT. Its protein is CASSLGQGYTEAFF.

This clone was observed a handful of times. The chain employs TRBV7-2 and TRBJ1-4; a possible D gene is TRBD1 (6 bases). V lost 2 bases to trimming and J lost 5 bases, with 15 bases between them. Germline V gives CDR1 SGHTA, CDR2 FQGNSA. The CDR3 extends over 16 amino acids. The CDR3 reads CASSLWGANKNEKLFF. Written as DNA, the CDR3 is TGTGCCAGCAGCTTATGGGGGGCCAATAAAAATGAAAAACTGTTTTTT.

The genes are TRBV7-2 and TRBJ1-3; D unresolved. V lost 2 bases and J 0 bases, leaving 17 bases between the germline ends. This CDR3 has 18 residues. Per germline, CDR1 SGHTA and CDR2 FQGNSA. CDR3: CASSLRRVQGNSGNTIYF. CDR3 coding DNA: TGTGCCAGCAGCTTAAGGCGTGTACAAGGAAACTCTGGAAACACCATATATTTT.

The chain combines TRBV18 with TRBJ1-3; D is unresolved. Trimming left V 2 bases short and J 0 bases short, with 11 bases between. In germline, CDR1 is KGHSH, CDR2 LQKENI. The CDR3 runs to 16 residues. This chain's CDR3 is CASSPAGAFSGNTIYF. The DNA for the CDR3 is TGTGCCAGCTCACCAGCAGGCGCGTTCTCTGGAAACACCATATATTTT.

DNA for the CDR3: TGTGCCAGCAGCTTAGTTTCTCCCGGGAGTACTCCCCATGGCTACACCTTC. It translates to CASSLVSPGSTPHGYTF. The chain carries TRBV7-2 and TRBJ1-2; D is uncertain. The CDR3 is made up of 17 amino acids. Germline values: CDR1 SGHTA, CDR2 FQGNSA. V was cut by 1 base and J by 6 bases, with 21 bases left in between.

This sequence joins TRBV5-1 and TRBJ1-4, with D perhaps TRBD1 (6 bases). Trimming left V 4 bases short and J 3 bases short, with 19 bases between. The CDR3 spans 17 residues. Germline CDR1 SGHRS, CDR2 YFSETQ. Written as DNA, the CDR3 is TGCGCCAGCAGCGGACTCGGGCAGGGGAGAGCTAATGAAAAACTGTTTTTT. The encoded protein is CASSGLGQGRANEKLFF.

The CDR3 DNA reads as TGTGCCAGCAGCTTTGGACAGCATAACTCCTACGAGCAGTACTTC. Translating gives CASSFGQHNSYEQYF. The chain recombines TRBV7-2 with TRBJ2-7, with D perhaps matching TRBD1 (6 bases). Germline V lookup: CDR1 SGHTA, CDR2 FQGNSA. The CDR3 extends over 15 amino acids. The V end was cut by 3 bases, the J end by 0 bases, with 12 bases between.

The rearrangement uses TRBV4-1 and TRBJ2-6, with 9 bases fitting TRBD1. There are 17 residues in the CDR3. Germline V gene lookup returns CDR1 MGHRA and CDR2 YSYEKL. The junction had 9 bases not matched to a gene; V was cut back by 5 bases and J by 4 bases. Here the CDR3 DNA reads TGCGCCAGCAGCAAGGGACAGGGTTCGTCCGGGGCCAACGTCCTGACTTTC. Protein product: CASSKGQGSSGANVLTF.